Shown below are 7 T cell receptor beta chains from a single sample sequenced in a study of identical twins. TCRdb reprocessed the 5' RACE reads via MiXCR and lists one record per CDR3 protein. Altogether about 530,000 distinct CDR3 sequences are present, roughly 15% being singletons, with the ten largest covering around 0.4%. These data are also associated with another study on yellow fever vaccine responses in identical twins.

The source material was CD4+ T cells sorted from blood. These receptor sequences come from a woman aged 18-35 years in good health.

The chain couples TRBV4-1 to TRBJ2-1, with 11 bases matching TRBD2. The CDR3 runs to 16 residues. Germline V gives CDR1 MGHRA, CDR2 YSYEKL. V dropped 3 bases and J dropped 1; count of bases not matched to a gene: 2. The CDR3 here is CASSQGLAASYNEQFF. Written as DNA, the CDR3 is TGCGCCAGCAGCCAGGGACTAGCGGCATCCTACAATGAGCAGTTCTTC.

This clonotype was recorded a few times. The genes are TRBV20-1 and TRBJ2-5; TRBD2 matches at 8 bases. V shed 2 bases, J shed 2 bases, and the junction held 13 bases outside the gene matches. This CDR3 has 17 amino acids. Germline CDR1 reads DFQATT; CDR2 reads SNEGSKA (reference sequence). The CDR3: CSARRPPSSGKQETQYF. For the CDR3, the DNA is TGCAGTGCTAGACGGCCCCCGAGTAGCGGGAAACAAGAGACCCAGTACTTC.

Only a few counts were recorded for this clonotype. V and J are TRBV18 and TRBJ2-1, with a possible D match to TRBD2 (6 bases). This CDR3 is 13 amino acids long. Trimming pared 5 bases from V and 6 bases from J, leaving 11 bases between. In germline, CDR1 is KGHSH, CDR2 LQKENI. CDR3 region: CASSAPLANEQFF. CDR3 bases: TGTGCCAGCTCAGCCCCACTAGCCAATGAGCAGTTCTTC.

The V and J genes are TRBV11-2 and TRBJ2-7; 7 bases are shared with TRBD1. V was clipped by 7 bases and J by 2 bases; unmatched bases: 14. The germline V gene has CDR1 SGHAT and CDR2 FQNNGV. The CDR3 loop spans 16 amino acids. CDR3 sequence reads: CASNRGGGERTYEQYF. The CDR3 region has the DNA TGTGCCAGCAACAGGGGTGGGGGAGAGCGCACCTACGAGCAGTACTTC.

This clonotype was seen a few times. The chain joins TRBV12-3 or TRBV12-4 to TRBJ1-1; no clear D gene. The V gene lost 7 bases and the J gene lost 1 base, with 16 bases spanning the gap. CDR3 size: 15 residues. The CDR3 DNA reads as TGTGCCAGCAACCCCGGCGGCCATACGAACACTGAAGCTTTCTTT. Amino acids: CASNPGGHTNTEAFF.

This clonotype was seen only a few times. The V gene is TRBV10-3, the J gene TRBJ2-3; possible D gene TRBD2, 6 bases. V dropped 4 bases and J dropped 4 bases, with 12 bases sitting between them. Per the germline V gene, CDR1 is ENHRY and CDR2 is SYGVKD. The CDR3 is 14 amino acids. CDR3 DNA: TGTGCCATCAGTGCACTAGCATCGGCAGATACGCAGTATTTT. It translates to CAISALASADTQYF.

This clonotype was counted a few times. The chain couples TRBV9 to TRBJ1-1; D is possibly TRBD1 (5 bases). Germline CDR1 reads SGDLS; CDR2 reads YYNGEE. V lost 0 bases and J 1 base, leaving 10 bases between the germline ends. The CDR3 is made up of 15 amino acids. DNA for the CDR3: TGTGCCAGCAGCGTAGGGGGACGGACGAACACTGAAGCTTTCTTT. The encoded protein is CASSVGGRTNTEAFF.